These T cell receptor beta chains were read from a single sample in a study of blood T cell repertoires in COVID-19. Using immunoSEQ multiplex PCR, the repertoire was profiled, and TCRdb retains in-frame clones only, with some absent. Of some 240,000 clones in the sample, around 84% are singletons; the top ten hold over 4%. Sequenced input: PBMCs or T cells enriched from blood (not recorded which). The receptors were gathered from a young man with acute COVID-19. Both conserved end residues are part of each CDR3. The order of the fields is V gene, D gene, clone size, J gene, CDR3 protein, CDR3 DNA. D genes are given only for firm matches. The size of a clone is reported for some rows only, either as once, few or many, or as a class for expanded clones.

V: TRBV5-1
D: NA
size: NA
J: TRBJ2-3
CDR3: CASSLMGGGTSTDTQYF
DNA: TGCGCCAGCAGCTTGATGGGTGGCGGAACTAGCACAGATACGCAGTATTTT

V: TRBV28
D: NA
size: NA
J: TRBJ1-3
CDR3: CASSTPGLGSGNTIYF
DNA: TGTGCCAGCAGTACCCCGGGACTCGGCTCTGGAAACACCATATATTTT

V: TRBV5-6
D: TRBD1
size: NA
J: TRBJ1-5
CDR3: CASSLGQGGQPQHF
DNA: TGTGCCAGCAGCTTGGGGCAGGGGGGACAGCCCCAGCATTTT

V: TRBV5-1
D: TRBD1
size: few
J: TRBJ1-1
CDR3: CASSWRQGNTEAFF
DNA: TGCGCCAGCAGCTGGCGACAGGGTAACACTGAAGCTTTCTTT

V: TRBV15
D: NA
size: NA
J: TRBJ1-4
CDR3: CATSRVGGLNEKLFF
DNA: TGTGCCACCAGCAGAGTCGGGGGGCTTAATGAAAAACTGTTTTTT

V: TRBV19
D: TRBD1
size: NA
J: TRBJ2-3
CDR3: CASSIGDRKRTDTQYF
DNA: TGTGCCAGTAGTATAGGGGACAGAAAACGCACAGATACGCAGTATTTT

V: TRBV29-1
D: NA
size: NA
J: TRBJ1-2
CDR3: CSAGDYLNYGYTF
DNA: TGCAGCGCCGGGGACTATCTCAACTATGGCTACACCTTC

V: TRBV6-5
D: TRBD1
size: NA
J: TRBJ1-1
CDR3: CASSWDRGGTEAFF
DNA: TGTGCCAGCAGTTGGGACAGGGGAGGGACTGAAGCTTTCTTT

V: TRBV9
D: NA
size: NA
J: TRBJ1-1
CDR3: CASSPAGRGNTEAFF
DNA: TGTGCCAGCAGCCCGGCGGGTCGGGGGAACACTGAAGCTTTCTTT

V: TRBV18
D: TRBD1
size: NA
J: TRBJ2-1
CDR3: CASSPFTGGYNEQFF
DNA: TGTGCCAGCTCACCATTTACAGGGGGGTACAATGAGCAGTTCTTC

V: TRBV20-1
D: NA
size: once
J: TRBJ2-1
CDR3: CSASGSNEQFF
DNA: TGCAGTGCTAGCGGGAGCAATGAGCAGTTCTTC

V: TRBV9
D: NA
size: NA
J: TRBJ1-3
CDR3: CASSVGPGSSGNTIYF
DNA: TGTGCCAGCAGCGTAGGCCCGGGATCCTCTGGAAACACCATATATTTT

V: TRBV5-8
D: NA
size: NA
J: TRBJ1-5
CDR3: CASSWGQGQPQHF
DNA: TGTGCCAGCAGCTGGGGGCAAGGTCAGCCCCAGCATTTT

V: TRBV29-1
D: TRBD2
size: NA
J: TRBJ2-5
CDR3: CSVGLAGARETQYF
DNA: TGCAGCGTTGGGTTAGCGGGAGCAAGGGAGACCCAGTACTTC

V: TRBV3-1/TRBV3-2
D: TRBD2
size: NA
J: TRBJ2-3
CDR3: CASSPPGLDANTQYF
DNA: TGTGCCAGCAGCCCCCCGGGACTAGATGCGAATACGCAGTATTTT

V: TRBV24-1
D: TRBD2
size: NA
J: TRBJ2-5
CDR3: CATSDRTGTSRLYQETQYF
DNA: TGTGCCACCAGTGATAGAACCGGGACTAGCAGATTATACCAAGAGACCCAGTACTTC

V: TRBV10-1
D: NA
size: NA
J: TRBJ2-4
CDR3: CASSESGGGNIQYF
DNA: TGCGCCAGCAGTGAGTCGGGGGGAGGAAACATTCAGTACTTC

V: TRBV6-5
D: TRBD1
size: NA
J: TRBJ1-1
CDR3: CASSYGTGKAFF
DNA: TGTGCCAGCAGTTACGGGACAGGGAAAGCTTTCTTT

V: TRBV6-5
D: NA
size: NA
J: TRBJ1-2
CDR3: CASSYSTGQNYGYTF
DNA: TGTGCCAGCAGTTACTCAACCGGACAGAACTATGGCTACACCTTC

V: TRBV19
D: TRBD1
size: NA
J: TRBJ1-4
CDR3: CASSIPGTANEKLFF
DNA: TGTGCCAGTAGTATACCCGGGACAGCTAATGAAAAACTGTTTTTT

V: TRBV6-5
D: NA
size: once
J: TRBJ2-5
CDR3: CASTPTGETQYF
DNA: TGTGCCAGCACCCCGACGGGGGAGACCCAGTACTTC

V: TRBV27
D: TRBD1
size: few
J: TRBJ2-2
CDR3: CASRGTGVAGELFF
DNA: TGTGCCAGCAGGGGGACAGGGGTTGCCGGGGAGCTGTTTTTT

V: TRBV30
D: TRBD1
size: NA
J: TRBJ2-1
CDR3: CAWNRDRIGEQFF
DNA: TGTGCCTGGAACAGGGACAGGATTGGTGAGCAGTTCTTC

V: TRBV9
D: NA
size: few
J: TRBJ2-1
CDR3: CASSVAGNEQFF
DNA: TGTGCCAGCAGCGTAGCCGGCAATGAGCAGTTCTTC

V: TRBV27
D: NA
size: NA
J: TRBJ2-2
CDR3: CASSFLRGELFF
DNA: TGTGCCAGCAGTTTCCTCCGCGGGGAGCTGTTTTTT

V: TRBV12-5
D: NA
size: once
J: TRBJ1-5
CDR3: CASAFGGGNQPQHF
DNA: TGTGCTAGTGCCTTCGGAGGGGGCAATCAGCCCCAGCATTTT

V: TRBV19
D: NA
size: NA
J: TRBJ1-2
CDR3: CASIGFAYGYTF
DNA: TGTGCCAGTATCGGGTTTGCCTATGGCTACACCTTC

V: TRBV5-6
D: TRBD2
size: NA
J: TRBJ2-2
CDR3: CASSLDSSGSRTGELFF
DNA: TGTGCCAGCAGCTTGGATTCTAGCGGGAGTCGGACCGGGGAGCTGTTTTTT

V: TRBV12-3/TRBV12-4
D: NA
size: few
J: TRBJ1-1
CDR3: CASSRTMEAFF
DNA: TGTGCCAGCAGCCGGACTATGGAAGCTTTCTTT

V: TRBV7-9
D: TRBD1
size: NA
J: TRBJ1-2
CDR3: CASSIRDSGQSGYTF
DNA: TGTGCCAGCAGCATCCGGGACAGTGGCCAGTCTGGCTACACCTTC

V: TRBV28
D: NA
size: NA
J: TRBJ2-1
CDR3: CASSFQELKYEQFF
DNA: TGTGCCAGCAGTTTTCAGGAACTTAAGTATGAGCAGTTCTTC

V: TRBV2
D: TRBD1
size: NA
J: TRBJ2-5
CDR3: CASRGQALKTQYF
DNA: TGTGCCAGCAGGGGACAGGCCCTGAAGACCCAGTACTTC

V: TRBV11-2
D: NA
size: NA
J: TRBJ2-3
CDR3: CASSLDGGTTDTQYF
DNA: TGTGCCAGCAGCTTAGATGGGGGGACCACAGATACGCAGTATTTT

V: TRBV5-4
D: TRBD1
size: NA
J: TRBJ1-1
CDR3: CASSPRQGVSTEAFF
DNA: TGTGCCAGCAGCCCGCGACAGGGGGTTTCCACTGAAGCTTTCTTT

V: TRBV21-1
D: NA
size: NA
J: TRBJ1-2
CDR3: CASRGTGGIYGYTF
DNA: TGTGCCAGCAGGGGGACAGGGGGAATCTATGGCTACACCTTC

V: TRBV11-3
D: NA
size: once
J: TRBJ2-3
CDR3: CASRGTQGSTDTQYF
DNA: TGTGCCAGCAGGGGGACTCAGGGTAGCACAGATACGCAGTATTTT

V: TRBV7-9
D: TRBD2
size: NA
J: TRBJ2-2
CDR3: CASGLAGGSGELFF
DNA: TGTGCCAGCGGGCTAGCGGGAGGGTCCGGGGAGCTGTTTTTT

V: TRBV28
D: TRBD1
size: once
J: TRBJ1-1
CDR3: CASSSSGTGGTEAFF
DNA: TGTGCCAGCAGTTCATCCGGGACAGGGGGCACTGAAGCTTTCTTT

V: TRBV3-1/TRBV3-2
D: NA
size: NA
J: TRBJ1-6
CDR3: CASSQELHLTFNSPLHF
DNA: TGTGCCAGCAGCCAAGAACTCCACCTTACCTTTAATTCACCCCTCCACTTT

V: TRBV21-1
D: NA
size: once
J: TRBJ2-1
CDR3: CASSKEDGRGYDYNEQFF
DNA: TGTGCCAGCAGCAAAGAGGATGGGCGGGGATACGACTACAATGAGCAGTTCTTC

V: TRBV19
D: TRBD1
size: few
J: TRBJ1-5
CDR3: CASSMIRTGRAYSNQPQHF
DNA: TGTGCCAGTAGTATGATAAGGACAGGGAGGGCCTATAGCAATCAGCCCCAGCATTTT

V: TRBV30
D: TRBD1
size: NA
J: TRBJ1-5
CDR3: CAWSGGQGRQPQHF
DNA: TGTGCCTGGAGTGGCGGACAGGGACGTCAGCCCCAGCATTTT

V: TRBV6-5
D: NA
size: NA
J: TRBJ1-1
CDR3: CASNREMNTEAFF
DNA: TGTGCCAGCAACAGGGAGATGAACACTGAAGCTTTCTTT

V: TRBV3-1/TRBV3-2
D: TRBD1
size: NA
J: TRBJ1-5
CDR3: CASSRTGPYQPQHF
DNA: TGTGCCAGCAGCCGGACAGGCCCCTATCAGCCCCAGCATTTT